Listed here are 17 T cell receptor beta chains from one sample, sequenced in a study of blood T cell repertoires in COVID-19. The repertoire was sequenced with immunoSEQ multiplex PCR; TCRdb's copy has only in-frame clones and lacks some. This table holds more than 200,000 clones, roughly 89% found once. Sequencing was carried out using PBMCs or T cells enriched from blood (not recorded which). The receptors here all came from a woman aged 30 to 39 who had recovered from COVID-19.

V usage is TRBV7-8 and J usage is TRBJ1-6; D remains ambiguous. V gave up 4 bases and J gave up 13 bases, with 11 bases separating them. The CDR3 length is 12 residues. Germline CDR1 is SGHVS and CDR2 is FQNEAQ. The CDR3 region has the DNA TGTGCCAGCAGCTCCCCCTCGCGGCCCCTCCACTTT. Its translation: CASSSPSRPLHF.

This chain uses TRBV4-3 with TRBJ1-4; TRBD1 matches 9 bases. Germline values: CDR1 LGHNA, CDR2 YSLEER. Germline trimming cut 0 bases from V and 5 bases from J; bases unmatched to any gene: 10. There are 18 residues in the CDR3. CDR3 in amino acids: CASSQDNTYRGQNEKLFF. Here the CDR3 DNA reads TGCGCCAGCAGCCAAGATAACACCTACAGGGGGCAGAATGAAAAACTGTTTTTT.

The genes are TRBV15 and TRBJ2-3; no clear D. The V gene lost 7 bases and the J gene lost 1 base, with 12 bases spanning the gap. CDR1 is LNHNV, CDR2 YYDKDF, per germline (reference sequence). The CDR3 contains 14 residues. CDR3 in amino acids: CATTPLGRTDTQYF. DNA of the CDR3: TGTGCCACCACCCCCCTAGGTCGCACAGATACGCAGTATTTT.

The rearrangement uses TRBV4-3 and TRBJ1-1; possible D gene TRBD1, 5 bases. V lost 0 bases and J 4 bases, leaving 18 bases between the germline ends. CDR3 length: 17 residues. Per the germline V gene, CDR1 is LGHNA and CDR2 is YSLEER. Here the CDR3 DNA reads TGCGCCAGCAGCCAAGATTTGGTGGCAGGGCGAGGCACTGAAGCTTTCTTT. Translation gives CASSQDLVAGRGTEAFF.

The chain employs TRBV18 and TRBJ1-1; TRBD1 aligns across 10 bases. CDR1 and CDR2 (germline): KGHSH, LQKENI. The CDR3 runs to 15 residues. The V gene end was trimmed by 3 bases and the J gene end by 11 bases; junction bases not matched to a gene: 12. In nucleotides, the CDR3 is TGTGCCAGCTCACCGGCGGGACAGGGGTTTTATTATGCTTTCTTT. Its protein product is CASSPAGQGFYYAFF.

The CDR3 DNA follows: TGTGCCAGCAGTTACGGCGGGGGTCAGGGCTACACCTTC. This gives the protein CASSYGGGQGYTF. The chain couples TRBV6-2 or TRBV6-3 to TRBJ1-2; weak D call: TRBD1 (5 bases). The germline V gene has CDR1 MNHEY and CDR2 SVGEGT. This CDR3 has 13 amino acids. V was clipped by 2 bases and J by 8 bases, with 12 bases between them.

This clone has a handful of counts. Other DNA sequences in this sample translate to the same CDR3. V is TRBV27 and J is TRBJ1-2; maybe TRBD1 (5 bases). CDR1 is MNHEY, CDR2 SMNVEV, per germline (reference sequence). CDR3 length: 13 amino acids. V gave up 3 bases and J gave up 4 bases, with 9 bases separating them. CDR3 amino acids: CASSLAGSYGYTF. The DNA of the CDR3 is TGTGCCAGCAGTTTGGCAGGGTCCTATGGCTACACCTTC.

The V gene is TRBV19, the J gene TRBJ1-3; D uncertain. The V end was cut by 8 bases, the J end by 0 bases, with 11 bases between. Germline V gene lookup returns CDR1 LNHDA and CDR2 SQIVND (reference sequence). CDR3 length: 14 amino acids. This CDR3 reads CASSQLGSGNTIYF. CDR3 coding DNA: TGTGCCAGTTCCCAACTTGGCTCTGGAAACACCATATATTTT.

The chain links TRBV27 to TRBJ1-2; 7 bases align to TRBD1. CDR3 length equals 13 residues. Unmatched junction bases numbered 8, after V lost 7 bases and J lost 6 bases. From germline, CDR1 is MNHEY and CDR2 SMNVEV (reference sequence). CDR3 in DNA: TGTGCCAGCACCCGACAGGGAGACCATGGCTACACCTTC. This gives the protein CASTRQGDHGYTF.

The chain is built from TRBV2 and TRBJ2-1; D uncertain. Germline CDR1 reads SNHLY; CDR2 reads FYNNEI. Trimming shortened V by 4 bases and J by 0 bases, and 13 bases separated the two germline ends. The CDR3 sequence is 16 residues long. The CDR3 bases are TGTGCCAGCAGTGGTTCGGTTGGTACCTCCTACAATGAGCAGTTCTTC. Residues: CASSGSVGTSYNEQFF.

The chain recombines TRBV7-9 with TRBJ2-2; TRBD1 aligns across 9 bases. Trimming cost V 7 bases and J 5 bases; bases outside gene matches: 11. This CDR3 has 16 residues. The germline V gene has CDR1 SEHNR and CDR2 FQNEAQ (reference sequence). CDR3 in DNA: TGTGCCAGCACCTACTACGGACAGGGGCAAACCGGGGAGCTGTTTTTT. As protein: CASTYYGQGQTGELFF.

The V call is TRBV19, the J call TRBJ2-1, with D uncertain. This CDR3 has 15 residues. Germline values: CDR1 LNHDA, CDR2 SQIVND (reference sequence). V gave up 3 bases and J gave up 5 bases, with 14 bases separating them. The CDR3 DNA sequence: TGTGCCAGTAGTATGGATCTAGTAGTGGACAATGAGCAGTTCTTC. It yields the protein CASSMDLVVDNEQFF.

This chain joins TRBV5-6 and TRBJ1-2; D is perhaps TRBD1 (6 bases). Looked up from germline, CDR1 is SGHDT and CDR2 is YYEEEE. The length of the CDR3 is 13 residues. V lost 9 bases and J lost 4, with 16 bases in between. The CDR3: CATGRGATYGYTF. CDR3 coding DNA: TGTGCCACGGGGCGGGGGGCCACCTATGGCTACACCTTC.

V and J are TRBV4-2 and TRBJ2-1; TRBD2 matches at 9 bases. The CDR3 sequence is 19 residues long. Germline V CDR1 and CDR2: LGHNA, YNFKEQ. The V gene end was trimmed by 1 base and the J gene end by 0 bases; junction bases not matched to a gene: 10. The DNA for the CDR3 is TGTGCCAGCAGCCAAGGGACTCGACTAGCGGCGGACTCCTACAATGAGCAGTTCTTC. The encoded protein is CASSQGTRLAADSYNEQFF.

This chain connects TRBV14 to TRBJ1-2; maybe TRBD1 (5 bases). CDR3 length equals 16 residues. The V end was cut by 4 bases, the J end by 4 bases, with 19 bases between. Germline V gene sequence: CDR1 SGHDN, CDR2 FVKESK. CDR3 residues: CASSPPGGAGAYGYTF. DNA for the CDR3: TGTGCCAGCAGCCCTCCTGGGGGAGCGGGAGCCTATGGCTACACCTTC.

This chain joins TRBV6-5 and TRBJ1-5; no clear D. The CDR3 runs 15 residues. From germline, CDR1 is MNHEY and CDR2 SVGAGI. The germline V and J ends were trimmed by 6 bases and 6 bases, with 18 bases remaining between them. The CDR3 spells CASRTEEREAQPQHF. The CDR3, as DNA: TGTGCCAGCAGGACCGAGGAGAGGGAAGCTCAGCCCCAGCATTTT.

The V and J genes are TRBV4-3 and TRBJ2-1, with 10 bases fitting TRBD1. V shed 0 bases, J shed 5 bases, and the junction held 1 base outside the gene matches. The CDR3 has 15 residues. The germline V gene encodes CDR1 LGHNA and CDR2 YSLEER. The CDR3 sequence is CASSQEGTGDNEQFF. CDR3 DNA sequence: TGCGCCAGCAGCCAAGAAGGGACAGGGGACAATGAGCAGTTCTTC.